A selection of T cell receptor beta chains follows, all from one sample in a study of neurological immune-mediated disorders. One entry per CDR3 protein, called by TCRdb with MiXCR from the 5' RACE reads. The sample includes around 90,000 distinct CDR3 sequences, around 13% of them seen just once. Material for sequencing was PBMCs. Source of these receptors: a female donor with HTLV-1-associated myelopathy (HAM/TSP). CDR3s include the opening cysteine and the closing phenylalanine or tryptophan. Fields, in order: D gene, CDR3 length, V gene, CDR3 protein. D genes are given only for firm matches.

NA,15,TRBV27,CASSFLGAGLDEQYF
NA,13,TRBV7-9,CASSFMGGTEAFF
NA,14,TRBV5-1,CASSYGQSNSEAFF
NA,14,TRBV9,CASRETANTGELFF
TRBD1,16,TRBV28,CASSPPSGTGYDEQFF
NA,13,TRBV5-1,CASSSGTSYEQYF
NA,16,TRBV6-1,CASSEFLSSYNSPLHF
NA,18,TRBV5-1,CASSLPQYRTSSYNEQFF
NA,15,TRBV28,CASSRLKVGSGELFF
TRBD2,14,TRBV5-1,CASSGVAGSNEQFF
TRBD2,16,TRBV20-1,CSAKASGGANYNEQFF
NA,13,TRBV20-1,CSAFEGANYGYTF
TRBD1,14,TRBV12-3/TRBV12-4,CASSSRQGANEQFF
TRBD1,15,TRBV10-3,CAISKDRGNSYEQYF
NA,11,TRBV5-6,CASSSTETQYF
NA,17,TRBV20-1,CSARAIRTGHLNTEAFF
TRBD1,14,TRBV4-2,CASSRTGDRYEQYF
NA,13,TRBV20-1,CSARQGSYNEQFF
NA,14,TRBV12-3/TRBV12-4,CASSRTGSYNEQFF
TRBD1,15,TRBV12-3/TRBV12-4,CASSPRTGYTDTQYF
NA,15,TRBV28,CASSLGLISNQPQHF
NA,15,TRBV10-3,CAISESAAQTYEQYF
TRBD1,12,TRBV3-1,CASSRTGDEQYF
NA,13,TRBV5-1,CASSSPPAGSCFF
TRBD1,15,TRBV7-6,CASSYTGAPTYEQYF
NA,15,TRBV5-1,CASSLEGFSNQPQHF
NA,15,TRBV28,CASSSQLEFPYEQYF
NA,13,TRBV25-1,CASSGTNTGELFF
NA,13,TRBV5-1,CATQERPAGELFF
NA,13,TRBV12-3/TRBV12-4,CASSLMAADTQYF
TRBD2,16,TRBV6-5,CASSYGASGRSYEQYF
TRBD2,17,TRBV6-5,CASRPGLAGDRTGELFF
NA,11,TRBV6-1,CASSEGYEAFF
NA,14,TRBV5-1,CASSLVRGANVLTF
TRBD1,13,TRBV30,CAWSPGTASEQYF
NA,13,TRBV6-5,CASRQGGTGELFF
NA,15,TRBV20-1,CSASEYSTVSYEQYF
NA,13,TRBV5-1,CASSFRSPDTQYF
TRBD2,15,TRBV5-1,CASSLATSGAWEQFF
NA,13,TRBV6-2/TRBV6-3,CASSSADNYGYTF
NA,13,TRBV10-3,CAISLTVGTEAFF
NA,13,TRBV5-1,CASSFGIRDTQYF
NA,14,TRBV12-3/TRBV12-4,CASTHGGRVAEAFF
TRBD1,15,TRBV11-2,CASSPDRGRFTEAFF
NA,15,TRBV7-2,CASNLEARWDYGHTF
NA,14,TRBV28,CASSLSGVLYGYTF
TRBD1,15,TRBV2,CASSVSGGRAGELFF
TRBD1,15,TRBV5-1,CASSWGTGYNQPQHF
TRBD1,14,TRBV5-1,CASSAGGNQETQYF
NA,14,TRBV12-3/TRBV12-4,CASSLRWETGELFF
NA,14,TRBV12-3/TRBV12-4,CASSPETGANVLTF
NA,13,TRBV20-1,CSATRGRQETQYF
NA,16,TRBV20-1,CSARTGTVGGKNTIYF
NA,14,TRBV20-1,CSATGGRSYNEQFF
NA,14,TRBV28,CASSFVAEGNEQYF
NA,13,TRBV5-1,CASSFGQGGTQYF
NA,15,TRBV5-1,CASSLGAAGSYEQYF